The table lists the clone carrying this T cell receptor (delta chain) with a few counts. This likely traces to a read error, being one base from a far larger clone. At the DNA level, this CDR3 is encoded by other sequences in the same sample as well. Germline CDR1 and CDR2: GEAIGNYY and EKD. The CDR3 is made up of 19 amino acids. The record originates from a study of γδ T cells in repeated Plasmodium falciparum infection. Gammadelta T cells were flow-sorted from PBMC into Vgamma9/Vdelta2+ and Vdelta2-negative populations for bulk analysis. TCRdb re-called the multiplex PCR reads with CATT. The sample includes 75,000 to 95,000 delta-chain clones, 0.8% to 1% seen only once; the top ten take approximately 9.6%.

The source is a pool of human donors (malaria-infected and uninfected, not separated). For the V gene the call is TRDV2; the J gene has no call. The sequenced sample consisted of gamma-delta T cells from blood. The CDR3 protein is CACDTRPAKNSLPTDKLIF. For the CDR3, the DNA is TGTGCCTGTGACACCCGGCCTGCTAAAAACTCACTTCCAACCGATAAGCTCATCTTT.